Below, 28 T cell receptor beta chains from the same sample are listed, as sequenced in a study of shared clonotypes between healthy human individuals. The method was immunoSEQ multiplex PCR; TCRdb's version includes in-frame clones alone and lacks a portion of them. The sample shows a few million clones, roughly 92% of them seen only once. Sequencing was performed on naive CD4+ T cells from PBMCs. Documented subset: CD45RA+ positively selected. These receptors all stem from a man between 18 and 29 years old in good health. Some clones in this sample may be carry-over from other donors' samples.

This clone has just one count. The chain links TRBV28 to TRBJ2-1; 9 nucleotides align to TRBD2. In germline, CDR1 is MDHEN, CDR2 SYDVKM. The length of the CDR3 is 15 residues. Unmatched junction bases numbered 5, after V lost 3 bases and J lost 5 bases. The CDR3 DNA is TGTGCCAGCAGTTTTTTGCGGGAGGGTCACAATGAGCAGTTCTTC. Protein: CASSFLREGHNEQFF.

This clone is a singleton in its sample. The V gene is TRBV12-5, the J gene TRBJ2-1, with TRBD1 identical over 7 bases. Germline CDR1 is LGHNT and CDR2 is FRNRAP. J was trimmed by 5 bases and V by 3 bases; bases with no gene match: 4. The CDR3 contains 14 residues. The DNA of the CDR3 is TGTGCTAGTGGTTTCCCCGGGACAGACAATGAGCAGTTCTTC. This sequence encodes CASGFPGTDNEQFF.

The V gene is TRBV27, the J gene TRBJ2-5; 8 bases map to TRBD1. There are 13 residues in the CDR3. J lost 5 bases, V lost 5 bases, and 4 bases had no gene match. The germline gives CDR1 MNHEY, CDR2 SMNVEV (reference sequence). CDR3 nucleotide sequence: TGTGCCAGCAGTAGACAGGGGTACGAGACCCAGTACTTC. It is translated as CASSRQGYETQYF.

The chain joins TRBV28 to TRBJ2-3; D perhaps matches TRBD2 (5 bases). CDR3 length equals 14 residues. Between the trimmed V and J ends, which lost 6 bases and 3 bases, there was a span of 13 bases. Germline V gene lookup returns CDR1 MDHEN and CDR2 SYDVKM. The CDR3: CASSRGLATDTQYF. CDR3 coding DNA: TGTGCCAGCAGCCGAGGTTTAGCGACAGATACGCAGTATTTT.

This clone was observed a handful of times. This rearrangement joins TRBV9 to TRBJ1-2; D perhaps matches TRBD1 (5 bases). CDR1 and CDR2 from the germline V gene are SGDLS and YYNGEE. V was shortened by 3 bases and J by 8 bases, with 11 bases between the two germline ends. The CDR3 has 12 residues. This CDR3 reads CASSEPREGYTF. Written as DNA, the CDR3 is TGTGCCAGCAGCGAACCCAGGGAGGGCTACACCTTC.

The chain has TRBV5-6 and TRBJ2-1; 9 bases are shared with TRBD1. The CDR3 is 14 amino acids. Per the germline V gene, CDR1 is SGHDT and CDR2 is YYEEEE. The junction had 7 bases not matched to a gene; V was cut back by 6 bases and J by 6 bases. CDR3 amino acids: CASTLLGQGNEQFF. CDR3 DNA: TGTGCCAGCACCCTTTTGGGACAGGGCAATGAGCAGTTCTTC.

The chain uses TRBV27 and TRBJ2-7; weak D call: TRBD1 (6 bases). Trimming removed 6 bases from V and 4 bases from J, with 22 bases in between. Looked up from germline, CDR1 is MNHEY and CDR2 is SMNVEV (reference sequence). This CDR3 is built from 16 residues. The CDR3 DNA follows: TGTGCCAGCAGCCGCGGATGGGGGCCCCAGGGATACGAGCAGTACTTC. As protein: CASSRGWGPQGYEQYF.

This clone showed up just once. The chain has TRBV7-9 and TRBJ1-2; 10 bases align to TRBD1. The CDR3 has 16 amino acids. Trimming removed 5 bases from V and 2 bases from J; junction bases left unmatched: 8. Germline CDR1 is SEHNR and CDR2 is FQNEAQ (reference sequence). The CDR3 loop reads CASSDYSTGGNYGYTF. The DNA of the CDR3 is TGTGCCAGCAGCGACTACTCGACAGGGGGCAACTATGGCTACACCTTC.

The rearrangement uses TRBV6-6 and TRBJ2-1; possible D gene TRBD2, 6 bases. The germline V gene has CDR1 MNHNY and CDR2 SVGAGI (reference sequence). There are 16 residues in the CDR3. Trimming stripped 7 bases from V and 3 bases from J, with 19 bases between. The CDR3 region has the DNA TGTGCCAGCACCTACCTCGGGGGAACCCTCTACAATGAGCAGTTCTTC. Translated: CASTYLGGTLYNEQFF.

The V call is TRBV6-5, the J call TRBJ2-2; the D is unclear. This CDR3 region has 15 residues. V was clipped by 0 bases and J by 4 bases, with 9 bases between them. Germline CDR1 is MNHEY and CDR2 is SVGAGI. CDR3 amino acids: CASSYSPGPTGELFF. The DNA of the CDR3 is TGTGCCAGCAGTTACTCTCCAGGACCCACCGGGGAGCTGTTTTTT.

The CDR3 region is CASRPYWQQDHSGNTIYF. CDR3 in DNA: TGCGCCAGCAGGCCCTACTGGCAACAGGATCACTCTGGAAACACCATATATTTT. This chain links TRBV4-1 with TRBJ1-3, with a weak D call TRBD1 (5 bases). The CDR3 runs to 18 residues. V lost 6 bases and J 0 bases, leaving 21 bases between the germline ends. Germline lookup yields CDR1 MGHRA and CDR2 YSYEKL.

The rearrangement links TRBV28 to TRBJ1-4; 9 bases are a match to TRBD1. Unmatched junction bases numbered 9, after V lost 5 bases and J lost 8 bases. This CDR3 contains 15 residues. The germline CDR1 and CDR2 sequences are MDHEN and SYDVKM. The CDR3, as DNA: TGTGCCAGCAGTACACTTGGACAGGGGAACGAAAAACTGTTTTTT. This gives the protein CASSTLGQGNEKLFF.

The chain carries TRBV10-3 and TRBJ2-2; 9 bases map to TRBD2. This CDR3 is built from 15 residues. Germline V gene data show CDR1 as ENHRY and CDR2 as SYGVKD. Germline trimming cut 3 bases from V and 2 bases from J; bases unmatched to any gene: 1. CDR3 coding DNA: TGTGCCATCAGTGATAGCGGGAGTAACACCGGGGAGCTGTTTTTT. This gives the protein CAISDSGSNTGELFF.

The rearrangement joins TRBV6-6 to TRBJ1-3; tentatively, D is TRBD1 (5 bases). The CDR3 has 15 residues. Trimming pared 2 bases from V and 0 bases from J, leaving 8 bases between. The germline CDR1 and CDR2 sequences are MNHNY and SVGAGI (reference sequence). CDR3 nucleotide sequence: TGTGCCAGCAGTTACGACAGTAGCTCTGGAAACACCATATATTTT. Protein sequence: CASSYDSSSGNTIYF.

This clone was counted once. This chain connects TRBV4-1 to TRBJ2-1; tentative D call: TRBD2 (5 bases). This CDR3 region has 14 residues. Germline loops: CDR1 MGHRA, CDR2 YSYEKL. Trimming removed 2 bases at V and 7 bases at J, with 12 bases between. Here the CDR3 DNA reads TGCGCCAGCAGCCAACCGAGGGTTACAAATGAGCAGTTCTTC. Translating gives CASSQPRVTNEQFF.

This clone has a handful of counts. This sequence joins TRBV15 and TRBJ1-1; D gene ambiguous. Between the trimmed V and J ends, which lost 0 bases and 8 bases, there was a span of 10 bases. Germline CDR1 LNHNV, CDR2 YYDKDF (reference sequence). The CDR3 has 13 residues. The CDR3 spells CATSRDLVREAFF. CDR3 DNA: TGTGCCACCAGCAGAGATCTGGTGAGGGAAGCTTTCTTT. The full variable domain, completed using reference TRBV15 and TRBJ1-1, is DAMVIQNPRYQVTQFGKPVTLSCSQTLNHNVMYWYQQKSSQAPKLLFHYYDKDFNNEADTPDNFQSRRPNTSFCFLDIRSPGLGDTAMYLCATSRDLVREAFFGQGTRLTVV.

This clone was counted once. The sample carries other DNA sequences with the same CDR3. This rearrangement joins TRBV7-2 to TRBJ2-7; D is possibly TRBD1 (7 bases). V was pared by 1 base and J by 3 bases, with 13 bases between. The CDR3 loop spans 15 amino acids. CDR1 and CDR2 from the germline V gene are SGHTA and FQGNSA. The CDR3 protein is CASSLVSGGSYEQYF. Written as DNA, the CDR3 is TGTGCCAGCAGCTTAGTTTCAGGGGGGAGCTACGAGCAGTACTTC. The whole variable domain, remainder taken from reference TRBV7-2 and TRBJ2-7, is GAGVSQSPSNKVTEKGKDVELRCDPISGHTALYWYRQSLGQGLEFLIYFQGNSAPDKSGLPSDRFSAERTGGSVSTLTIQRTQQEDSAVYLCASSLVSGGSYEQYFGPGTRLTVT.

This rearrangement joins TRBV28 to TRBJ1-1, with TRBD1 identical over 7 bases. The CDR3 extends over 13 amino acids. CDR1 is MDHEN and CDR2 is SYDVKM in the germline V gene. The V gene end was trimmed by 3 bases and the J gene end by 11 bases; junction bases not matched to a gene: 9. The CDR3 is CASSFLGRGGAFF. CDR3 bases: TGTGCCAGCAGTTTCCTGGGCAGGGGGGGTGCTTTCTTT.

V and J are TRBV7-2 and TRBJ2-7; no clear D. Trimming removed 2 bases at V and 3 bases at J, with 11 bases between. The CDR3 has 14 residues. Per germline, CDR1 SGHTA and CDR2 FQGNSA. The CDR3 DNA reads TGTGCCAGCAGCTTAATCGGTAACATCTACGAGCAGTACTTC. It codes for CASSLIGNIYEQYF.

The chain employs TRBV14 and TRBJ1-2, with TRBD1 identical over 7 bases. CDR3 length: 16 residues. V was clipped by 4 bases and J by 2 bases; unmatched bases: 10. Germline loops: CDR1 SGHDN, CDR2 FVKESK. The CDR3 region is CASSRTSPGQNYGYTF. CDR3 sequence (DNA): TGTGCCAGCAGCCGAACAAGTCCGGGACAGAACTATGGCTACACCTTC.

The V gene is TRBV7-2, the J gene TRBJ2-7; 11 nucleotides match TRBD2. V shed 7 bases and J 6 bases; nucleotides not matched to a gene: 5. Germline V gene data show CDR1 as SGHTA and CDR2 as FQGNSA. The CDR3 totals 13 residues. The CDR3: CASTLAGGVEQYF. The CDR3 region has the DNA TGTGCCAGCACGCTAGCGGGAGGAGTCGAGCAGTACTTC.

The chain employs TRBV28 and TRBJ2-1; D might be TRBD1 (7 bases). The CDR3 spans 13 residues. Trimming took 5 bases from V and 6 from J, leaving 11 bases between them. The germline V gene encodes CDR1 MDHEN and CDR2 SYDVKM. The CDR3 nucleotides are TGTGCCAGCAGTCCAGGGGGGCGCAATGAGCAGTTCTTC. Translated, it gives CASSPGGRNEQFF.

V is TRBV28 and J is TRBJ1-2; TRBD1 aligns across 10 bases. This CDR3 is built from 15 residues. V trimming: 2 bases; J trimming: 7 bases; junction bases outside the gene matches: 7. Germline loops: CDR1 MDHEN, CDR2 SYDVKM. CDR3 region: CASSLGDRGNSGYTF. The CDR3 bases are TGTGCCAGCAGTTTAGGGGACAGGGGTAATAGTGGCTACACCTTC.

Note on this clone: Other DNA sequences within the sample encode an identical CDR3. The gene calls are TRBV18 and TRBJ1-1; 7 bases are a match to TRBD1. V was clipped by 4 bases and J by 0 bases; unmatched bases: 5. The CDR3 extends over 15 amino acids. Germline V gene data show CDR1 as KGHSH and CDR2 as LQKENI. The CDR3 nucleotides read TGTGCCAGCTCACGGGGGGGACAGATGAACACTGAAGCTTTCTTT. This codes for CASSRGGQMNTEAFF.

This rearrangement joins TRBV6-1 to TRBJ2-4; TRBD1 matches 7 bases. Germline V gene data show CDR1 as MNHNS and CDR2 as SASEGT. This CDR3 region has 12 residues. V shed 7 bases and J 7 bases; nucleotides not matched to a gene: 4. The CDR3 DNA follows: TGTGCCAGCATTGGACAGGTTAACATTCAGTACTTC. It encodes CASIGQVNIQYF.

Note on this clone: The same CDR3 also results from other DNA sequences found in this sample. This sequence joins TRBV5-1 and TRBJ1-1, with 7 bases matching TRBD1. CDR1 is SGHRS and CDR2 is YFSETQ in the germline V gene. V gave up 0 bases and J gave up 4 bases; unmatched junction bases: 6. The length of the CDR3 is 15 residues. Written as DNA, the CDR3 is TGCGCCAGCAGCTTGGACACAGGGGTGGGCACTGAAGCTTTCTTT. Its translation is CASSLDTGVGTEAFF.

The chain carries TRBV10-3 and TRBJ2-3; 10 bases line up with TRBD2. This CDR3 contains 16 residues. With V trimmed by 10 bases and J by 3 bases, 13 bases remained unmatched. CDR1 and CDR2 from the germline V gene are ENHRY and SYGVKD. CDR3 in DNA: TGTGCCACCTACCCTTTAGCGGGAGGAGCAACAGATACGCAGTATTTT. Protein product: CATYPLAGGATDTQYF.

The CDR3 DNA sequence: TGTGCCAGCAGTTTATACACAGGGCGGCACTATGGCTACACCTTC. It yields the protein CASSLYTGRHYGYTF. The chain combines TRBV27 with TRBJ1-2; maybe TRBD1 (6 bases). The CDR3 is made up of 15 amino acids. Trimming shortened V by 1 base and J by 3 bases, and 12 bases separated the two germline ends. Germline V CDR1 and CDR2: MNHEY, SMNVEV (reference sequence).